Included here is one T cell receptor (beta chain) sequence, with context. These data originate in a study of T cell changes during pregnancy in multiple sclerosis. The CDR3 has 14 amino acids. The germline CDR1 and CDR2 sequences are SGDLS and YYNGEE. Unmatched junction bases numbered 5, after V lost 4 bases and J lost 2 bases. Libraries were prepared by immunoSEQ multiplex PCR; TCRdb keeps only in-frame clonotypes and omits some of them. Of around 35,000 clones listed, about nine tenths were seen once; the top ten hold roughly 10%. The sequence came from a female donor with multiple sclerosis, enrolled in a pregnancy study. The V call is TRBV9, the J call TRBJ2-7; 8 positions match TRBD2. The starting material was CD8+ T cells from peripheral blood mononuclear cells, obtained before pregnancy. CDR3 region: CASSPEGLAYEQYF. The CDR3 nucleotides are TGTGCCAGCAGCCCAGAGGGACTAGCCTACGAGCAGTACTTC.